This TCR beta chain was recorded in a study of blood T cell repertoires in COVID-19. The protocol was immunoSEQ multiplex PCR, while the TCRdb copy is restricted to in-frame clones and leaves out a portion. The table has tens of thousands of clones, 86% seen once. V was pared by 4 bases and J by 6 bases, with 16 bases between. CDR3 length: 14 residues. In germline, CDR1 is SNHLY, CDR2 FYNNEI. The chain combines TRBV2 with TRBJ2-7; TRBD1 is a possible D gene (6 bases). The source is a man in his fifties or sixties with active or convalescent COVID-19. The sequenced sample was peripheral blood. CDR3 in DNA: TGTGCCAGCAGTGGTACAGGGTCCCCATCCGAGCAGTACTTC. Translating gives CASSGTGSPSEQYF.